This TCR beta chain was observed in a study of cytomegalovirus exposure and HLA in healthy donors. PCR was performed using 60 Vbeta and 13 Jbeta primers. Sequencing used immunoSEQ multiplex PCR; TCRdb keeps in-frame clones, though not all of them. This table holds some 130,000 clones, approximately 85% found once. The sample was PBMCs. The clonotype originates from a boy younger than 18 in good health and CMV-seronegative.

CDR3 sequence: CASSRANGELFF. The CDR3 nucleotides are TGTGCCAGCAGCAGAGCCAACGGGGAGCTGTTTTTT. The genes are TRBV7-6 and TRBJ2-2; D not certain. Between the trimmed V and J ends, which lost 5 bases and 7 bases, there was a span of 8 bases. Germline-derived CDR1 and CDR2 are SGHVS and FNYEAQ. This CDR3 contains 12 residues.